This T cell receptor beta chain was identified in a study of blood T cells in healthy people across ages. A J-beta primer mix and a sample-barcoded 5' primer were used in a second PCR of roughly 6 to 12 cycles. Every cDNA molecule carried a tag from a template-switch adaptor bearing 12 random nucleotides. TCRdb reprocessed the 5' RACE reads via MiXCR and lists one record per CDR3 protein. Of about 720,000 distinct CDR3 sequences in the sample, 20% to 30% were seen once. Study-level results: Long-lived donors had more naive CD4+ cells and higher diversity than aged donors. Higher naive T cell percentage went strongly together with higher TCR beta diversity.

The V gene's germline CDR1 is MNHNY and CDR2 SVGAGI (reference sequence). This CDR3 has 16 residues. With respect to this clonotype: Its antigen remains unidentified.

Separately, the same data were catalogued under a study of T cells of mothers and their children. Per that study: Both sample barcodes and 2-4 random nucleotides came from the M1S primer of the second PCR.

The chain joins TRBV6-6 to TRBJ2-1, with D tentatively TRBD1 (6 bases). The end of the DNA is better explained by TRBJ2-7, so the J call may be wrong. Sequences were obtained from blood. The receptor comes from a boy between 10 and 17 years old in good health. CDR3 coding DNA: TGTGCCAGCAGTTACGCGCCGACAGGCGAACGCTACGAGCAGTACTTC. Translated, it gives CASSYAPTGERYEQYF.